What follows is one T cell receptor beta chain and its context. cDNA reverse transcribed from extracted RNA served as the sequencing template. Clones were sequenced by immunoSEQ multiplex PCR, and TCRdb holds only the in-frame ones, with some missing. The sample has just over 30,000 clones, about two thirds seen once. These data originate in a study of CD8+ T cells in alopecia areata. Unmatched junction bases numbered 4, after V lost 5 bases and J lost 2 bases. The CDR3 has 14 residues. Germline assignment: CDR1 WNHNN and CDR2 SYGVQD (reference sequence). This sequence joins TRBV10-1 and TRBJ2-7; 9 positions agree with TRBD1. The TCR originated in a human donor with alopecia areata. The source material was NKG2D-high CD8+ T cells sorted from blood. The DNA of the CDR3 is TGCGCCAGCAGTTTGGGGACAGGGACCTACGAGCAGTACTTC. Its protein product is CASSLGTGTYEQYF.